What follows describes a single T cell receptor (beta chain). This clonotype was recorded many times. Its antigen is unknown. The sample holds no much larger clone one base away, and base qualities are not on file. This specimen belongs to a study of T cells in Graves' hyperthyroidism and ophthalmopathy (dated by TCRdb to about 2019). Study-wide context: Peripheral blood samples were taken at the time of initial diagnosis, prior to any treatment. TCR Vbeta CDR3 sequencing of some 140 peripheral blood samples (under 45 ophthalmopathy, 70 to 85 hyperthyroidism and some 17 progressor patients) is reported in the paper. Following sampling, methimazole starting at 30 mg daily was given to hyperthyroidism patients, and high-dose intravenous methylprednisolone was given to ophthalmopathy patients. In about six Graves' hyperthyroidism patients, the study also compared T-cell repertoires from thyroid tissue with T-cell repertoires from blood. TCR V-J signatures able to tell the groups apart were searched for in a discovery cohort of about a hundred patients, of whom roughly 42 had Graves' ophthalmopathy and some 60 had stable Graves' hyperthyroidism. Prospective prediction of ophthalmopathy was tested in an independent validation cohort consisting of roughly 20 hyperthyroidism patients and approximately 16 patients who later progressed to ophthalmopathy. The 75 to 100 discovery patients were randomly split 7:3 into training and test sets. Paper-wide results and their limitations: A model built on a 13 V-J signature distinguished ophthalmopathy from stable hyperthyroidism, reaching around 87% sensitivity and about 81% specificity in cross-validation and 80%/75% in testing. In validation, the model predicted progression to ophthalmopathy with roughly 66% sensitivity and about 72% specificity, a median of about 6.7 months before onset. Blood samples also contained most of the expanded thyroid clonotypes (frequency above 0.001), which suggests that blood repertoires may reflect thyroid immune responses. No statistical method was used to set the sample size in advance, and investigators knew the group allocation.

For CDR1 and CDR2, the germline V gene (reference sequence) lists DFQATT and SNEGSKA. From the cysteine up to the phenylalanine, the CDR3 has a length of 12 residues. The DNA shown is the 36-base CDR3, in frame from base 1. V trim: 6 bases; J trim: 6 bases; unmatched bases: 8. Stable Graves' hyperthyroidism was defined as no progression to ophthalmopathy during 18 months of follow-up. Hyperthyroidism patients were newly diagnosed, with disease duration under 2 months, and aged 18 to 65 years. Exclusion was applied to patients with uncontrolled infections, other autoimmune diseases, pregnancy or lactation. Diagnoses relied on clinical symptoms, serum thyroxine and TRAb, thyroid ultrasound and orbital computed tomography. PBMCs were separated from under 12 ml of fresh peripheral blood using Ficoll-Paque density gradient centrifugation. Trizol reagent was used to extract total RNA, and RNA quality was then checked on an Agilent 2100 Bioanalyzer.

The TCR beta CDR3 regions were amplified from RNA transcripts. The first round of RT-PCR for the TCR CDR3 was performed with the HTBI primer set and the Qiagen OneStep RT-PCR kit. Libraries were constructed in a second round of multiplex PCR, after which size selection and purification were performed. The libraries were sequenced on an Illumina HiSeq2000 using paired-end 100 bp reads. The authors processed their data as follows. SOAPnuke was used to process the raw data, removing reads that contained adapters or uncalled bases, had a mean Phred below 15, or lacked an exact match to the constant primer or identifier. High-quality paired reads were merged using COPE v1.2.5, and each unique nucleotide sequence was defined as a clonotype. MiTCR v1.1 was used to align the clonotypes against IMGT TRBV, TRBD and TRBJ reference segments. Analysis was restricted to V-J combinations with a frequency above 0.0001, which covered roughly 99% of repertoires. The TCS score was defined as the ratio of F50 (clonal expansion) to E x V (chaos), calculated using BLOSUM62-based TCRdist between CDR3 peptides within each V-J. Welch's t-statistics and random forest reduced around 520 V-J features to under 15, which were used in a naive Bayes classifier (R e1071). TCRdb reworked the public reads: Q25 trimming with fastp, MiXCR clone assembly, productive beta chains retained. Rows merge per CDR3 protein into single entries with the most common DNA and genes. TCRdb's processing, not the authors' own work, is the source of the V and J calls. The sample table lists roughly 630,000 distinct CDR3 sequences, 15% to 17% of them with a count of one. The ten largest clones add up to about 7% of the sample.

The TCR originated in a woman aged 25-40 years with Graves' hyperthyroidism. The sequence is built from TRBV20-1 and TRBJ2-7; 7 bases in between match TRBD1. The sequenced material came from blood. In nucleotides, the sequence is TGCAGTGCGACAGGGCCGGAGATCGAGCAGTACTTC. Its protein is CSATGPEIEQYF.